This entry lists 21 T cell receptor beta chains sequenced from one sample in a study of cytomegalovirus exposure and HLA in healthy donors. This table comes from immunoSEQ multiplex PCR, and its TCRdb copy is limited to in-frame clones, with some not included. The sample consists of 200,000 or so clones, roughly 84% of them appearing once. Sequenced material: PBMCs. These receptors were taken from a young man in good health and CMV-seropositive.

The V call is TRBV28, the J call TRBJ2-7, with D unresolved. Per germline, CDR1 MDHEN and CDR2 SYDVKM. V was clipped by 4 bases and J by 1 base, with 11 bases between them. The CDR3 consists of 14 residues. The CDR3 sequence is CASSSFRRSYEQYF. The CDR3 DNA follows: TGTGCCAGCAGTTCCTTCCGCAGATCCTACGAGCAGTACTTC.

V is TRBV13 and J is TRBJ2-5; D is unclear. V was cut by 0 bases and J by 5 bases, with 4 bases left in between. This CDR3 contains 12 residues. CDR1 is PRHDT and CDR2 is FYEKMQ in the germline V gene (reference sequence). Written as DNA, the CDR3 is TGTGCCAGCAGCTTAGGGAGGGAGACCCAGTACTTC. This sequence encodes CASSLGRETQYF.

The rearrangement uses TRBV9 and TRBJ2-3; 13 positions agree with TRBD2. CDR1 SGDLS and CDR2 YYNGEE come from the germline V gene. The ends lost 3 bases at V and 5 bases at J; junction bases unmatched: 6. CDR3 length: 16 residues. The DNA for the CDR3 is TGTGCCAGCAGCGCGTCCGGGACTAGCGGGAAAGATACGCAGTATTTT. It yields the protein CASSASGTSGKDTQYF.

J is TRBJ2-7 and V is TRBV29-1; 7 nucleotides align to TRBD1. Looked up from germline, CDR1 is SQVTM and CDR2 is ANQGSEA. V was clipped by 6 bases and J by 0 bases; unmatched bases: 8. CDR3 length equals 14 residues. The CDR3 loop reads CSVVTGLISYEQYF. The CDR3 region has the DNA TGCAGCGTGGTGACAGGGCTTATCTCCTACGAGCAGTACTTC.

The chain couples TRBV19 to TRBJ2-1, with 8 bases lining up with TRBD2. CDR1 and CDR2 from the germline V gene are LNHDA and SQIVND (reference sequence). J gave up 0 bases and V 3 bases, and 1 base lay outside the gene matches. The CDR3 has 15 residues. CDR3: CASSIGLASYNEQFF. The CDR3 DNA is TGTGCCAGTAGTATCGGACTAGCCTCCTACAATGAGCAGTTCTTC.

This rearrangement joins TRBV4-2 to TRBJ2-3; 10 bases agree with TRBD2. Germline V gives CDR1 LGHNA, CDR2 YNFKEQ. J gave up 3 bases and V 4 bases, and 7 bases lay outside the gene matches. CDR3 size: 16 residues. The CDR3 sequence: CASSLVAGGRTDTQYF. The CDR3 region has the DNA TGTGCCAGCAGCCTCGTAGCGGGAGGAAGAACAGATACGCAGTATTTT.

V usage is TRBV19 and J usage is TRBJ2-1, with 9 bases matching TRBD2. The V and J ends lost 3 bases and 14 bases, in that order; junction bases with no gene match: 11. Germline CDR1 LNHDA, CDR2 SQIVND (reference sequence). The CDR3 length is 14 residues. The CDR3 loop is CASSIGAGGPQKFF. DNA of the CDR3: TGTGCCAGTAGTATCGGAGCGGGAGGCCCCCAGAAGTTCTTC.

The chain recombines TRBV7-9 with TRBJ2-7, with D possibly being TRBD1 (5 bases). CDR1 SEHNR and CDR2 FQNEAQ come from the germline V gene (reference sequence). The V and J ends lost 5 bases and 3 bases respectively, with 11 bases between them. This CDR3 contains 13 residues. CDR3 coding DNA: TGTGCCAGCAGCACCCGACAGATCTACGAGCAGTACTTC. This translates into CASSTRQIYEQYF.

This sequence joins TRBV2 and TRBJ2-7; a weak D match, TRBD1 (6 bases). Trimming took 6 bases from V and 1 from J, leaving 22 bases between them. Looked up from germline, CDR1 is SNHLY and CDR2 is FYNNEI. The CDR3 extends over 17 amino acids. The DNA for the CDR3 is TGTGCCAGCAGGGACCCAATACAGGGAATTCCGTCCTACGAGCAGTACTTC. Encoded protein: CASRDPIQGIPSYEQYF. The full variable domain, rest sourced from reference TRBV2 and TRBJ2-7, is EPEVTQTPSHQVTQMGQEVILRCVPISNHLYFYWYRQILGQKVEFLVSFYNNEISEKSEIFDDQFSVERPDGSNFTLKIRSTKLEDSAMYFCASRDPIQGIPSYEQYFGPGTRLTVT.

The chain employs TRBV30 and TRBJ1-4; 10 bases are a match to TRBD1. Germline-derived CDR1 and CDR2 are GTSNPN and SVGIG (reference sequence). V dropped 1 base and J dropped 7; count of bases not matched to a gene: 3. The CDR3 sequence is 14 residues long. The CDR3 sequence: CAWSGGQGLEKLFF. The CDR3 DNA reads TGTGCCTGGAGTGGGGGACAGGGGCTTGAAAAACTGTTTTTT.

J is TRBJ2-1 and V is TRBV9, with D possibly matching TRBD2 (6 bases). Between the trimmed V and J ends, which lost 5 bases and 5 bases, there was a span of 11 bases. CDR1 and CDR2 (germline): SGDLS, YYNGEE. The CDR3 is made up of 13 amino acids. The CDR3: CASRNWEDNEQFF. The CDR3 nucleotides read TGTGCCAGCAGGAATTGGGAGGACAATGAGCAGTTCTTC.

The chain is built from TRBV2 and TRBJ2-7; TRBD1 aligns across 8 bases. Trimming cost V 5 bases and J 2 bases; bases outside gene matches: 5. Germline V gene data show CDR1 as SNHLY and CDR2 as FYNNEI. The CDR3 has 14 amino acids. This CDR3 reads CASSLQGVAYEQYF. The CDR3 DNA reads TGTGCCAGCAGTCTACAGGGGGTGGCCTACGAGCAGTACTTC.

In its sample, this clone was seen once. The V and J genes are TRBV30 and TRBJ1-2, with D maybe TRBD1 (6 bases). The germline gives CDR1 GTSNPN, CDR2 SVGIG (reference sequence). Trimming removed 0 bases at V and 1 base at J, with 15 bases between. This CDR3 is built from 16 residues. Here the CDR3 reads CAWSVTGGWGNYGYTF. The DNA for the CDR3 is TGTGCCTGGAGTGTGACAGGCGGGTGGGGTAACTATGGCTACACCTTC.

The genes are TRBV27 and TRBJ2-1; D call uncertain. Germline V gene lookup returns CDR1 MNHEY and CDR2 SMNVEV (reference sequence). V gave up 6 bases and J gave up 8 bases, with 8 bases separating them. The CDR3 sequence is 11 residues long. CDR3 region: CASRLTDEQFF. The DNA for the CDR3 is TGTGCCAGCAGGCTAACGGATGAGCAGTTCTTC.

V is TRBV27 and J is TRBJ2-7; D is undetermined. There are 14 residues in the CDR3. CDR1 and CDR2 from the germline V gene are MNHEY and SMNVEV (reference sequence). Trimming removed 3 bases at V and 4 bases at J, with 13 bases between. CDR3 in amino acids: CASSLSQIPYEQYF. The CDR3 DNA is TGTGCCAGCAGTTTGTCACAAATTCCTTACGAGCAGTACTTC.

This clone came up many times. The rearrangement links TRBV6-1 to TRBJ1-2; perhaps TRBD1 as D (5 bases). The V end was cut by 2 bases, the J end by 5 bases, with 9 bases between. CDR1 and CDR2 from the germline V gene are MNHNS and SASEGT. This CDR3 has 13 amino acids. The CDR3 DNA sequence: TGTGCCAGCAGTGAAAGACAGACATATGGCTACACCTTC. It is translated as CASSERQTYGYTF.

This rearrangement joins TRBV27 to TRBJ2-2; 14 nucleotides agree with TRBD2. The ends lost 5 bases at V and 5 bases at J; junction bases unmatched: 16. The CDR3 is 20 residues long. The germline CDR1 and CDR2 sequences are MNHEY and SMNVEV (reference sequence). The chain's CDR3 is CASSPSLLRTSGRRTGELFF. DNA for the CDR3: TGTGCCAGCAGTCCGTCCCTATTACGGACTAGCGGGAGGAGGACCGGGGAGCTGTTTTTT.

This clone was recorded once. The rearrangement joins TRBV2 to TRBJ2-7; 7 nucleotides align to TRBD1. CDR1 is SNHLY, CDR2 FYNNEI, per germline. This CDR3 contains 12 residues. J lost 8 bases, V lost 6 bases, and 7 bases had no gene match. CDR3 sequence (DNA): TGTGCCAGCAGGGGTGACAGGGTCAAGCAGTACTTC. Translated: CASRGDRVKQYF.

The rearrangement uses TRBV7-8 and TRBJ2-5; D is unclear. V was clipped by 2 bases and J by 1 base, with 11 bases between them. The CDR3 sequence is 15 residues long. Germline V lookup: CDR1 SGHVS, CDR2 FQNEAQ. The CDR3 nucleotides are TGTGCCAGCAGCTTACGAGGAGCGATCCAAGAGACCCAGTACTTC. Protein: CASSLRGAIQETQYF.

CDR3 region: CASSSGTDEQYF. The CDR3 DNA sequence: TGTGCCAGCTCTAGCGGGACCGACGAGCAGTACTTC. This chain connects TRBV18 to TRBJ2-7; 8 bases map to TRBD2. V shed 6 bases, J shed 5 bases, and the junction held 3 bases outside the gene matches. Germline V CDR1 and CDR2: KGHSH, LQKENI. The CDR3 has 12 amino acids.

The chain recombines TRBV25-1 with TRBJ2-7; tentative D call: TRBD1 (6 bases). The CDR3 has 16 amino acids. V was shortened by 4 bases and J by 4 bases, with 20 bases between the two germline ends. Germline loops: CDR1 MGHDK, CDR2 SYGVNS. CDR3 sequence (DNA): TGTGCCAGCAGTGGACTCTCTGGGACATCCTGGTACGAGCAGTACTTC. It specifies CASSGLSGTSWYEQYF.